The clone carrying this T cell receptor (beta chain) was detected only once. Data came from immunoSEQ multiplex PCR; TCRdb stores just in-frame clones and leaves some out. The repertoire holds around 150,000 clones, with over 70% as singletons. These data come from a study of blood T cell repertoires in COVID-19. Study details: COVID-19 samples collected from the United States, Italy and Spain covered acute and convalescent phases. T cells, B-cell-depleted T cells, or PBMCs provided the cDNA or gDNA that served as material.

The ends were cut back, 4 bases at V and 4 bases at J, with 11 bases in the middle. The germline gives CDR1 SNHLY, CDR2 FYNNEI. CDR3 length equals 14 residues. The TCR sequence derives from a woman of 80 years or more with active or convalescent COVID-19. The specimen was peripheral blood. This chain links TRBV2 with TRBJ1-3; possibly TRBD1 for D (6 bases). CDR3 nucleotide sequence: TGTGCCAGCAGTGGAACAGGGATGGGAAACACCATATATTTT. Encoded protein: CASSGTGMGNTIYF.